This T cell receptor beta chain was found in a study of identical twins. TCRdb re-called the 5' RACE reads with MiXCR, one entry per CDR3 protein. The table shows about 690,000 distinct CDR3 sequences, with around 5.7% occurring only once. This clonotype showed up many times. The sequencing input was naive T cells sorted from blood. This clonotype was obtained from a man aged 18 to 30 in good health.

The CDR3 sequence is CASRAETGYGTEAFF. CDR3 coding DNA: TGTGCCAGCAGAGCCGAGACAGGGTACGGAACTGAAGCTTTCTTT. The V and J genes are TRBV12-3 or TRBV12-4 and TRBJ1-1; 7 nucleotides line up with TRBD1. This CDR3 region has 15 residues. V lost 6 bases and J lost 5; bases outside the gene matches: 12.